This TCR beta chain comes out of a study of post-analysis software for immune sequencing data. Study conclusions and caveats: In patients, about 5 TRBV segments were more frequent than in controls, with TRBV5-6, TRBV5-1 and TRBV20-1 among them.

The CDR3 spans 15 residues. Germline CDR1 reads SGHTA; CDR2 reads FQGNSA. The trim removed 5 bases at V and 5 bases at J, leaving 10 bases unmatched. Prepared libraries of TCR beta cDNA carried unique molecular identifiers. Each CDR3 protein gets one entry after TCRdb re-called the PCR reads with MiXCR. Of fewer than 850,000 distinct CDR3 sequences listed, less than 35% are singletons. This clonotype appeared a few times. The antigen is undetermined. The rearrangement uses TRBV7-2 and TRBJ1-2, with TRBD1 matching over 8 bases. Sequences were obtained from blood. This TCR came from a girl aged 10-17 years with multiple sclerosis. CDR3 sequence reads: CASSLSRGLGYGYTF. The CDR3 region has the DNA TGTGCCAGCAGCCTAAGCAGGGGGCTCGGGTATGGCTACACCTTC.